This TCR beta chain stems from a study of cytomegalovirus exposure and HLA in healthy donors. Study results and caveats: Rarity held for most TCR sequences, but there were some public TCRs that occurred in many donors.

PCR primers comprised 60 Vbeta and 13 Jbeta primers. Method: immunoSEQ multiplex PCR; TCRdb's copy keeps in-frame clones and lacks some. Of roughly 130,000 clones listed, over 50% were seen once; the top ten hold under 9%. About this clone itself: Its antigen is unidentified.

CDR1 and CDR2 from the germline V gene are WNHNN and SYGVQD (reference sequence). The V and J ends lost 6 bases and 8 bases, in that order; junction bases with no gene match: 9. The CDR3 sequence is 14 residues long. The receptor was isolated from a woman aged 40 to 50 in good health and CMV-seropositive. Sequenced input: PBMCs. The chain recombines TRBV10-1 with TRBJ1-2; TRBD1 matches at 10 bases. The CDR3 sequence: CASSPGQGVGGYTF. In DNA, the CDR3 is TGCGCCAGCAGCCCTGGACAGGGGGTTGGCGGCTACACCTTC.